This record looks at one T cell receptor beta chain sequence and its context. Its target is unknown. This sample was included in a study of cytomegalovirus exposure and HLA in healthy donors. Study at large: Caucasian-associated ancestry cluster membership applied to around 80% of 398 genotyped donors.

It was with 60 Vbeta and 13 Jbeta primers that the PCR ran. Sequenced by immunoSEQ multiplex PCR; TCRdb stores in-frame clones only, minus some. The sample consists of 150,000 to 160,000 clones, around 82% of them appearing once. Study-level points and caveats: Cytomegalovirus association was listed for about 170 TCR beta chains. Per published accounts, TCR beta sequences correctly predicted the HLA-A and HLA-B alleles of most subjects. Equally common other TCR beta chains were less clonally expanded than HLA-associated ones, a later analysis found.

V lost 0 bases and J lost 0; bases outside the gene matches: 4. This CDR3 is 16 amino acids long. Looked up from germline, CDR1 is MNHEY and CDR2 is SVGAGI. This rearrangement joins TRBV6-5 to TRBJ1-2, with TRBD1 matching over 7 bases. The sequenced material came from PBMCs. This sequence was found in a woman in her fifties or sixties in good health and CMV-seropositive. CDR3 nucleotide sequence: TGTGCCAGCAGTTACTCGAGGGGGACAGCTAACTATGGCTACACCTTC. Protein sequence: CASSYSRGTANYGYTF.